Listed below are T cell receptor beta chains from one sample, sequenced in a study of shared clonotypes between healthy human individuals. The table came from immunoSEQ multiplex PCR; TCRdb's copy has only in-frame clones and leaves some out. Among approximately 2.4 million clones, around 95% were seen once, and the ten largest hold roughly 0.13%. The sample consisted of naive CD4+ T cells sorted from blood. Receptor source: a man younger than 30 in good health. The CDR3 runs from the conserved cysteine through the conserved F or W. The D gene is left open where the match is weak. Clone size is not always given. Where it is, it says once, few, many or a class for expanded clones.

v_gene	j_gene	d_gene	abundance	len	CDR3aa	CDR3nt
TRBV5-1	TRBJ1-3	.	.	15	CASSLAGPPGNTIYF	TGCGCCAGCAGCTTGGCGGGTCCGCCTGGAAACACCATATATTTT
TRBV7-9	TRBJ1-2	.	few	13	CASSLAGNWGYTF	TGTGCCAGCAGCTTAGCTGGGAATTGGGGCTACACCTTC
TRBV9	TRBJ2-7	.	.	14	CASSVSGQAYEQYF	TGTGCCAGCAGCGTGTCGGGGCAGGCCTACGAGCAGTACTTC
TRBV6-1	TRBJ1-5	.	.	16	CASSEAEGLGNQPQHF	TGTGCCAGCAGTGAAGCTGAGGGCTTAGGCAATCAGCCCCAGCATTTT
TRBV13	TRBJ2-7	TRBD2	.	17	CASSMGLAGGPRNEQYF	TGTGCCAGCAGCATGGGACTAGCGGGGGGGCCTAGAAACGAGCAGTACTTC
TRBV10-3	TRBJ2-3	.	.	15	CASAADFASTDTQYF	TGTGCCTCAGCGGCAGACTTTGCTAGCACAGATACGCAGTATTTT
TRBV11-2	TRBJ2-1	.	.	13	CASSLGRHNEQFF	TGTGCCAGCAGCTTAGGGAGGCACAATGAGCAGTTCTTC
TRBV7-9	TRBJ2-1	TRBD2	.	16	CASSLELAGAYNEQFF	TGTGCCAGCAGCTTAGAACTAGCGGGAGCCTACAATGAGCAGTTCTTC
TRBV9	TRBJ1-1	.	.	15	CASSAAGQPNTEAFF	TGTGCCAGCAGCGCCGCCGGACAGCCGAACACTGAAGCTTTCTTT
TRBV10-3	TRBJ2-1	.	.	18	CAISESTGSPGGGNEQFF	TGTGCCATCAGTGAGTCGACAGGGTCTCCCGGGGGAGGCAATGAGCAGTTCTTC
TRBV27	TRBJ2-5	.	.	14	CASSRRGQMETQYF	TGTGCCAGCAGTCGTAGAGGACAAATGGAGACCCAGTACTTC
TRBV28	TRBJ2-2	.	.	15	CASSLSGWGPGELFF	TGTGCCAGCAGTTTATCTGGGTGGGGGCCCGGGGAGCTGTTTTTT
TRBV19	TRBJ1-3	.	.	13	CASSQGNGNTIYF	TGTGCCAGTAGTCAAGGGAACGGAAACACCATATATTTT
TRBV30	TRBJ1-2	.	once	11	CAWSADSGYTF	TGTGCCTGGAGTGCGGATAGTGGCTACACCTTC
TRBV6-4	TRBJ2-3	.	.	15	CASSEGRSSTDTQYF	TGTGCCAGCAGTGAAGGCAGATCTAGCACAGATACGCAGTATTTT
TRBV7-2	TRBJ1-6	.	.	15	CASSLLDWYNSPLHF	TGTGCCAGCAGCTTACTCGACTGGTATAATTCACCCCTCCACTTT
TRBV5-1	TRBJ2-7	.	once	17	CASSLEYPLDGAYEQYF	TGCGCCAGCAGCTTGGAGTATCCACTGGACGGGGCCTACGAGCAGTACTTC
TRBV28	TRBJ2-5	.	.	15	CASSIPGGLTETQYF	TGTGCCAGCAGTATCCCCGGCGGGCTCACAGAGACCCAGTACTTC
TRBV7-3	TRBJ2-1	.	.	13	CASSPPGGNEQFF	TGTGCCAGCAGCCCCCCCGGGGGCAATGAGCAGTTCTTC
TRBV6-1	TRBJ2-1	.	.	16	CASSEAGRDSYNEQFF	TGTGCCAGCAGTGAAGCCGGCAGGGATTCCTACAATGAGCAGTTCTTC
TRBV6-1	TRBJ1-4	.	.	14	CASSRSPDGEKLFF	TGTGCCAGCAGTCGCAGTCCGGATGGCGAAAAACTGTTTTTT
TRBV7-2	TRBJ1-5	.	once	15	CASSLESGLNQPQHF	TGTGCCAGCAGCTTAGAGTCCGGGCTCAATCAGCCCCAGCATTTT
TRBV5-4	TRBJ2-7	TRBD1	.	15	CASSLSGTGIYEQYF	TGTGCCAGCAGCTTGTCCGGGACAGGGATATACGAGCAGTACTTC
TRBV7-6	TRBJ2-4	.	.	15	CASSLGEGTSYIQYF	TGTGCCAGCAGCTTAGGGGAGGGGACATCCTACATTCAGTACTTC
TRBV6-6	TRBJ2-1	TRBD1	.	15	CASRPRDRGYNEQFF	TGTGCCAGCAGACCCCGTGACAGGGGATACAATGAGCAGTTCTTC
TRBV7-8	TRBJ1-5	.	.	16	CASSLMGGADNQPQHF	TGTGCCAGCAGCTTAATGGGGGGAGCGGACAATCAGCCCCAGCATTTT
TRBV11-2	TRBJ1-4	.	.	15	CASSPRGAPNEKLFF	TGTGCCAGCAGCCCGCGCGGGGCACCCAATGAAAAACTGTTTTTT
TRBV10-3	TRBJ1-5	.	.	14	CAISESGSNQPQHF	TGTGCCATCAGTGAGTCCGGTAGCAATCAGCCCCAGCATTTT
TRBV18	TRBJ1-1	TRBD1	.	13	CASSITGGTEAFF	TGTGCCAGCTCAATAACAGGGGGCACTGAAGCTTTCTTT
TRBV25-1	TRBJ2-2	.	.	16	CASSDLETLNIGELFF	TGTGCCAGCAGTGATTTAGAGACCCTGAATATCGGGGAGCTGTTTTTT
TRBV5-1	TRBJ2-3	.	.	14	CASSPAGHTDTQYF	TGCGCCAGCAGCCCAGCGGGACACACAGATACGCAGTATTTT
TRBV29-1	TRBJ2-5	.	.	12	CSGLGQQETQYF	TGCAGCGGTTTAGGACAGCAAGAGACCCAGTACTTC
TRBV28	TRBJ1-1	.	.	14	CAVKPGQFNTEAFF	TGTGCCGTCAAGCCTGGGCAGTTTAATACTGAAGCTTTCTTT
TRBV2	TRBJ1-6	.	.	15	CASRQESSYNSPLHF	TGTGCCTCCCGACAGGAGAGCTCCTATAATTCACCCCTCCACTTT
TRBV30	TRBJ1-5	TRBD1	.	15	CAWSVGTASNQPQHF	TGTGCCTGGAGTGTGGGGACAGCTAGCAATCAGCCCCAGCATTTT
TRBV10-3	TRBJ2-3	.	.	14	CAISELVAADTQYF	TGTGCCATCAGTGAGTTGGTAGCGGCAGATACGCAGTATTTT
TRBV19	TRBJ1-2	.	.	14	CASSPGSLSYGYTF	TGTGCCAGTAGTCCAGGGTCCCTAAGCTATGGCTACACCTTC
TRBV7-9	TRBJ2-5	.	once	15	CASSLFRGAGETQYF	TGTGCCAGCAGCTTATTTCGGGGGGCTGGCGAGACCCAGTACTTC
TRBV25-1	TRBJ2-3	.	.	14	CASSERPITDTQYF	TGTGCCAGCAGTGAAAGGCCAATCACAGATACGCAGTATTTT
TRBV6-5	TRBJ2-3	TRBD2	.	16	CASSYSQRGGSDTQYF	TGTGCCAGCAGTTACTCGCAGCGGGGGGGGTCAGATACGCAGTATTTT
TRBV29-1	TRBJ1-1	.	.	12	CSVARGGTEAFF	TGCAGCGTTGCCAGGGGAGGCACTGAAGCTTTCTTT
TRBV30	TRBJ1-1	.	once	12	CAGTGKVTEAFF	TGTGCCGGAACCGGGAAGGTGACTGAAGCTTTCTTT
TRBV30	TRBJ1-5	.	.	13	CAWTGALSQPQHF	TGTGCCTGGACGGGGGCCTTAAGCCAGCCCCAGCATTTT
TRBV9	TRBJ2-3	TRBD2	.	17	CASTPAGVTNYVDTQYF	TGTGCCAGCACCCCAGCGGGAGTCACCAATTATGTAGATACGCAGTATTTT
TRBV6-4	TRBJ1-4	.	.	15	CARPGRRATNEKLFF	TGTGCCAGACCAGGACGTCGTGCAACTAATGAAAAACTGTTTTTT
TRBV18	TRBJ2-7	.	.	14	CASSPLTGAYEQYF	TGTGCCAGCTCACCATTAACGGGAGCCTACGAGCAGTACTTC
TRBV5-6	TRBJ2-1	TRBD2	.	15	CASSFPGLAYNEQFF	TGTGCCAGCAGCTTTCCGGGACTAGCTTACAATGAGCAGTTCTTC
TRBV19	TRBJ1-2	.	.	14	CASSIGAFNYGYTF	TGTGCCAGTAGTATAGGGGCATTTAACTATGGCTACACCTTC
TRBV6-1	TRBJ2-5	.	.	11	CASSEIETQYF	TGTGCCAGCAGTGAAATTGAGACCCAGTACTTC
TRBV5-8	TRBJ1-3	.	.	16	CASSWARAISGNTIYF	TGTGCCAGCAGCTGGGCCAGGGCCATCTCTGGAAACACCATATATTTT
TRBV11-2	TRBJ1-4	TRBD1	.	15	CASSFVQGGGEKLFF	TGTGCCAGCAGCTTTGTACAGGGGGGAGGAGAAAAACTGTTTTTT
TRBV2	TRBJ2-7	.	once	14	CASVRDVGSYEQYF	TGTGCCAGTGTCCGGGACGTCGGCTCCTACGAGCAGTACTTC
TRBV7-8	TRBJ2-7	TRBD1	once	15	CASSSSTGFAYEQYF	TGTGCCAGCAGCTCTTCGACAGGGTTCGCCTACGAGCAGTACTTC
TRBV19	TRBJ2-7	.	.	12	CASSGNSYEQYF	TGTGCCAGTAGCGGCAACTCCTACGAGCAGTACTTC
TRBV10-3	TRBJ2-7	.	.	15	CAISEESLGGYEQYF	TGTGCCATCAGTGAGGAGTCCTTGGGGGGCTACGAGCAGTACTTC
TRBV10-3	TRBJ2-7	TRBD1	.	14	CATTRKGQGYEQYF	TGTGCCACCACTAGGAAGGGACAGGGCTACGAGCAGTACTTC
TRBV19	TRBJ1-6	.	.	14	CASSIWGGDSPLHF	TGTGCCAGTAGTATTTGGGGAGGGGATTCACCCCTCCACTTT
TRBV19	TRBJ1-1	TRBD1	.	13	CASRGQGSTEAFF	TGTGCCAGTAGGGGACAGGGGAGCACTGAAGCTTTCTTT
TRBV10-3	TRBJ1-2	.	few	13	CAISDWGAGGYTF	TGTGCCATCAGTGACTGGGGGGCTGGGGGCTACACCTTC
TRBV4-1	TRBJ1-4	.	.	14	CASSQTGLGEKLFF	TGCGCCAGCAGCCAAACAGGGCTCGGTGAAAAACTGTTTTTT